Each of the 17 T cell receptor beta chains below was sequenced from the same sample in a study of T cells in localized non-small cell lung cancer. Sequenced by immunoSEQ multiplex PCR; TCRdb stores in-frame clones only, minus some. The repertoire holds about 59,000 clones, approximately 93% seen once, with nearly 20% in the top ten. The material sequenced was peripheral blood, taken before any cancer treatment. All receptors come from a man between 40 and 69 years old with stage I lung adenocarcinoma.

The gene calls are TRBV30 and TRBJ2-4; no reliable D call. The V gene's germline CDR1 is GTSNPN and CDR2 SVGIG (reference sequence). The ends were cut back, 5 bases at V and 2 bases at J, with 16 bases in the middle. This CDR3 is 15 amino acids long. CDR3 nucleotides: TGTGCCTGGCTACCCAAGGGCGATTCCAAAAACATTCAGTACTTC. It translates to CAWLPKGDSKNIQYF. Supplemented by reference TRBV30 and TRBJ2-4, the full variable domain reads SQTIHQWPATLVQPVGSPLSLECTVEGTSNPNLYWYRQAAGRGLQLLFYSVGIGQISSEVPQNLSASRPQDRQFILSSKKLLLSDSGFYLCAWLPKGDSKNIQYFGAGTRLSVL.

The rearrangement uses TRBV5-4 and TRBJ2-1, with TRBD2 as a possible D gene (5 bases). CDR1 and CDR2 (germline): SGHNT, YYREEE (reference sequence). Trimming removed 4 bases from V and 0 bases from J, with 14 bases in between. The CDR3 has 16 residues. In DNA, the CDR3 is TGTGCCAGCAGCGCCTCAGCGGAGGCCTCCTACAATGAGCAGTTCTTC. Protein: CASSASAEASYNEQFF.

This chain connects TRBV2 to TRBJ1-3; a possible D gene is TRBD1 (6 bases). The V gene lost 8 bases and the J gene lost 4 bases, with 12 bases spanning the gap. There are 13 residues in the CDR3. The germline gives CDR1 SNHLY, CDR2 FYNNEI. Here the CDR3 reads CASQGSLGNTIYF. As DNA, the CDR3 is TGTGCCAGCCAGGGGAGTCTGGGAAACACCATATATTTT.

The rearrangement joins TRBV5-1 to TRBJ2-2; TRBD2 aligns across 13 bases. Trimming removed 3 bases from V and 7 bases from J; junction bases left unmatched: 21. This CDR3 is 21 amino acids long. Looked up from germline, CDR1 is SGHRS and CDR2 is YFSETQ. The CDR3 is CASSSSGTGVGLAGVSGELFF. CDR3 sequence (DNA): TGCGCCAGCAGCTCGTCCGGGACAGGGGTAGGACTAGCGGGAGTCAGCGGGGAGCTGTTTTTT. Together with reference TRBV5-1 and TRBJ2-2, the CDR3 gives the full variable domain: KAGVTQTPRYLIKTRGQQVTLSCSPISGHRSVSWYQQTPGQGLQFLFEYFSETQRNKGNFPGRFSGRQFSNSRSEMNVSTLELGDSALYLCASSSSGTGVGLAGVSGELFFGEGSRLTVL.

The chain employs TRBV7-9 and TRBJ2-3; no clear D gene. V lost 5 bases, J lost 2 bases, and 11 bases lay in between. The CDR3 is 14 residues long. Germline values: CDR1 SEHNR, CDR2 FQNEAQ (reference sequence). The CDR3 coding sequence is TGTGCCAGCAGCCGCCGATCCTCCACAGATACGCAGTATTTT. Translated: CASSRRSSTDTQYF.

The chain joins TRBV5-1 to TRBJ2-7; D is unclear. V was cut by 0 bases and J by 1 base, with 20 bases left in between. The V gene's germline CDR1 is SGHRS and CDR2 YFSETQ. The CDR3 covers 18 residues. CDR3 sequence: CASSLAISRPDLSYEQYF. The DNA of the CDR3 is TGCGCCAGCAGCTTGGCCATATCTAGGCCCGACCTTTCCTACGAGCAGTACTTC.

This clone was counted once. The chain recombines TRBV27 with TRBJ2-7; D unresolved. The CDR3 extends over 14 amino acids. CDR1 is MNHEY, CDR2 SMNVEV, per germline (reference sequence). The germline V and J ends were trimmed by 3 bases and 2 bases, with 11 bases remaining between them. This chain's CDR3 is CASSFGSTAYEQYF. CDR3 sequence (DNA): TGTGCCAGCAGTTTCGGTTCGACTGCCTACGAGCAGTACTTC.

The genes are TRBV11-2 and TRBJ2-3; 7 bases map to TRBD2. The V gene end was trimmed by 4 bases and the J gene end by 6 bases; junction bases not matched to a gene: 4. The germline V gene encodes CDR1 SGHAT and CDR2 FQNNGV. The CDR3 is made up of 13 amino acids. CDR3 protein: CASSSGTKDTQYF. CDR3 in DNA: TGTGCCAGCAGCTCCGGGACTAAGGATACGCAGTATTTT.

CDR3 protein: CASSKDKGNSYEQYF. The CDR3 DNA reads TGTGCCAGCAGCAAAGATAAGGGGAATTCCTACGAGCAGTACTTC. V usage is TRBV21-1 and J usage is TRBJ2-7; the table's D gene call, TRBD1, was not cross checked with the DNA. TRBV21-1 is marked as a pseudogene. The CDR3 loop spans 15 amino acids.

This chain connects TRBV5-1 to TRBJ2-7; D call uncertain. The V gene lost 1 base and the J gene lost 4 bases, with 12 bases spanning the gap. This CDR3 contains 14 residues. Germline lookup yields CDR1 SGHRS and CDR2 YFSETQ. Written as DNA, the CDR3 is TGCGCCAGCAGCTTGAAGGATGGGTCGTACGAGCAGTACTTC. It specifies CASSLKDGSYEQYF.

The chain carries TRBV7-9 and TRBJ1-2; 7 bases agree with TRBD1. Unmatched junction bases numbered 5, after V lost 5 bases and J lost 5 bases. The length of the CDR3 is 13 residues. Germline V gene sequence: CDR1 SEHNR, CDR2 FQNEAQ (reference sequence). The CDR3 here is CASSTTGDYGYTF. The CDR3 region has the DNA TGTGCCAGCAGCACCACAGGGGATTATGGCTACACCTTC.

The chain employs TRBV7-9 and TRBJ1-1; no clear D. V dropped 1 base and J dropped 3 bases, with 3 bases sitting between them. Germline assignment: CDR1 SEHNR and CDR2 FQNEAQ (reference sequence). The CDR3 has 12 amino acids. CDR3: CASSLVDTEAFF. For the CDR3, the DNA is TGTGCCAGCAGCTTAGTGGACACTGAAGCTTTCTTT.

J is TRBJ2-1 and V is TRBV7-9, with 13 bases that match TRBD2. There are 17 residues in the CDR3. CDR1 is SEHNR, CDR2 FQNEAQ, per germline (reference sequence). V lost 5 bases and J lost 7; bases outside the gene matches: 11. The CDR3: CASSQRTSGSIRNEQFF. The CDR3 nucleotides read TGTGCCAGCAGCCAACGGACTAGCGGGAGTATTCGGAATGAGCAGTTCTTC.

The chain is built from TRBV30 and TRBJ1-6; D possibly corresponds to TRBD1 (6 bases). The length of the CDR3 is 15 residues. Germline CDR1 GTSNPN, CDR2 SVGIG (reference sequence). V gave up 2 bases and J gave up 10 bases, with 18 bases separating them. DNA for the CDR3: TGTGCCTGGAGTCTGTCAGGGGCGCGGTCCTCACCCCTCCACTTT. Translating gives CAWSLSGARSSPLHF.

The chain uses TRBV5-3 and TRBJ2-7, with D unresolved. TRBV5-3 is designated an ORF whose function remains uncertain. The ends were cut back, 2 bases at V and 5 bases at J, with 11 bases in the middle. This CDR3 region has 13 residues. The CDR3, as DNA: TGTGCCAGAAGCTTAACGACGGATCACGAGCAGTACTTC. It translates to CARSLTTDHEQYF.

J is TRBJ2-5 and V is TRBV5-1; D is uncertain. The DNA matches TRBJ2-7 better at its end, which makes the J call doubtful. Germline CDR1 reads SGHRS; CDR2 reads YFSETQ. This CDR3 contains 13 residues. Here the CDR3 reads CASSLTHNYEQYF. The CDR3 nucleotides are TGCGCCAGCAGCTTGACCCACAACTACGAGCAGTACTTC.

The chain links TRBV7-6 to TRBJ2-1; 13 bases map to TRBD2. V lost 5 bases to trimming and J lost 8 bases; unmatched junction nucleotides: 6. The CDR3 length is 15 residues. Looked up from germline, CDR1 is SGHVS and CDR2 is FNYEAQ. CDR3 sequence: CASSILAGGPYEQFF. The DNA for the CDR3 is TGTGCCAGCAGCATACTAGCGGGAGGGCCTTATGAGCAGTTCTTC.